The 6 T cell receptor beta chains in this list originate from one sample, sequenced in a study of blood T cell repertoires in COVID-19. TCRdb's table, derived via immunoSEQ multiplex PCR, lists solely in-frame clones and lacks some. The profile shows a few hundred thousand clones, roughly 84% of them singletons. The sequencing sample was made of PBMCs or T cells enriched from blood (not recorded which). These receptors were collected from a man in his forties or fifties who had recovered from COVID-19.

This chain uses TRBV5-5 with TRBJ2-3, with 7 nucleotides matching TRBD2. The CDR3 extends over 15 amino acids. Germline CDR1 SGHKS, CDR2 YYEKEE (reference sequence). V was pared by 0 bases and J by 4 bases, with 5 bases of the junction left unmatched. CDR3 bases: TGTGCCAGCAGCTTGGGTGGTCTAGCGGCAGATACGCAGTATTTT. Translated, it gives CASSLGGLAADTQYF.

The gene calls are TRBV11-2 and TRBJ1-5; a possible D gene is TRBD1 (6 bases). The CDR3 spans 15 residues. Trimming cost V 0 bases and J 6 bases, with 12 bases left between them. Germline V gives CDR1 SGHAT, CDR2 FQNNGV. CDR3 DNA: TGTGCCAGCAGCTTAGACGGGGGGCGGTTTCAGCCCCAGCATTTT. Translation: CASSLDGGRFQPQHF.

The chain is built from TRBV2 and TRBJ1-1, with 9 nucleotides matching TRBD1. The CDR3 is 13 amino acids. CDR1 SNHLY and CDR2 FYNNEI come from the germline V gene. V lost 8 bases and J lost 5; bases outside the gene matches: 6. Here the CDR3 reads CASSTGGYTEAFF. The CDR3 coding sequence is TGTGCCAGCTCGACAGGGGGGTATACTGAAGCTTTCTTT.

The genes are TRBV7-9 and TRBJ2-5; TRBD1 aligns across 10 bases. Germline V gene sequence: CDR1 SEHNR, CDR2 FQNEAQ (reference sequence). Trimming at V came to 4 bases and at J to 5 bases, leaving 7 bases not matched to a gene. This CDR3 spans 15 amino acids. DNA of the CDR3: TGTGCCAGCAGCTCCATGGGACAGGGGTCGGAGACCCAGTACTTC. This gives the protein CASSSMGQGSETQYF. The full variable domain, in which reference TRBV7-9 and TRBJ2-5 provide the parts outside the CDR3, is DTGVSQNPRHKITKRGQNVTFRCDPISEHNRLYWYRQTLGQGPEFLTYFQNEAQLEKSRLLSDRFSAERPKGSFSTLEIQRTEQGDSAMYLCASSSMGQGSETQYFGPGTRLLVL.

The rearrangement uses TRBV24-1 and TRBJ2-3, with 7 bases identical to TRBD2. The CDR3 covers 13 residues. CDR1 KGHDR and CDR2 SFDVKD come from the germline V gene. The ends lost 9 bases at V and 0 bases at J; junction bases unmatched: 2. For the CDR3, the DNA is TGTGCCACCGAGCGGGAAAGCACAGATACGCAGTATTTT. Translated, it gives CATERESTDTQYF.

The V gene is TRBV2, the J gene TRBJ1-1; 8 positions agree with TRBD1. Germline CDR1 is SNHLY and CDR2 is FYNNEI. After removal of 8 bases from V and 6 bases from J, the junction contained 5 bases not matched to a gene. The CDR3 sequence is 12 residues long. This CDR3 is CASDAQGAEAFF. Here the CDR3 DNA reads TGTGCCAGCGATGCACAGGGGGCTGAAGCTTTCTTT.